A single sample gave rise to the 26 T cell receptor beta chains below, sequenced in a study of blood T cell repertoires in COVID-19. Produced via immunoSEQ multiplex PCR; TCRdb's table is partial and in-frame only. The sample holds approximately 160,000 clones, about 74% seen once. The sequencing input was peripheral blood. The receptors originated from a man aged 55-75 years with acute or convalescent COVID-19.

This sequence joins TRBV28 and TRBJ2-7, with TRBD1 identical over 9 bases. Germline V gives CDR1 MDHEN, CDR2 SYDVKM. Unmatched junction bases numbered 7, after V lost 6 bases and J lost 4 bases. The CDR3 totals 14 residues. CDR3 amino acids: CASRIQGALYEQYF. CDR3 DNA: TGTGCCAGCAGAATACAGGGGGCACTTTACGAGCAGTACTTC. Variable domain in full (rest from reference TRBV28 and TRBJ2-7): DVKVTQSSRYLVKRTGEKVFLECVQDMDHENMFWYRQDPGLGLRLIYFSYDVKMKEKGDIPEGYSVSREKKERFSLILESASTNQTSMYLCASRIQGALYEQYFGPGTRLTVT.

The V gene is TRBV30, the J gene TRBJ1-4, with a weak D call TRBD1 (6 bases). CDR3 length: 14 amino acids. With 2 bases removed from V and 7 bases from J, the gap between germline ends came to 14 bases. Germline V CDR1 and CDR2: GTSNPN, SVGIG (reference sequence). The CDR3, as DNA: TGTGCCTGGAGTAGTGTGGGGGCGTCTGAAAAACTGTTTTTT. Protein product: CAWSSVGASEKLFF.

The chain combines TRBV21-1 with TRBJ2-1; the DNA was not compared with TRBD1, the D call given in the table. TRBV21-1 is tagged as a pseudogene. This CDR3 spans 17 amino acids. The CDR3, as DNA: TGTGCCAGCAGCAAAAGGGACAGGGGAATAGCCTACAATGAGCAGTTCTTC. Amino acid sequence: CASSKRDRGIAYNEQFF.

The rearrangement links TRBV28 to TRBJ1-3; D unresolved. This CDR3 contains 12 residues. The V gene's germline CDR1 is MDHEN and CDR2 SYDVKM. Between the trimmed V and J ends, which lost 3 bases and 4 bases, there was a span of 4 bases. The CDR3 nucleotides read TGTGCCAGCAGTTTCGAGGGAAACACCATATATTTT. It codes for CASSFEGNTIYF. Full variable domain (missing parts from reference TRBV28 and TRBJ1-3): DVKVTQSSRYLVKRTGEKVFLECVQDMDHENMFWYRQDPGLGLRLIYFSYDVKMKEKGDIPEGYSVSREKKERFSLILESASTNQTSMYLCASSFEGNTIYFGEGSWLTVV.

The genes are TRBV7-6 and TRBJ1-1; 8 nucleotides match TRBD1. The CDR3 extends over 13 amino acids. Germline V gene sequence: CDR1 SGHVS, CDR2 FNYEAQ. J gave up 4 bases and V 5 bases, and 3 bases lay outside the gene matches. The CDR3 DNA follows: TGTGCCAGCAGCCCAGGGGGCGGCACTGAAGCTTTCTTT. This sequence encodes CASSPGGGTEAFF. Drawing the rest from reference TRBV7-6 and TRBJ1-1, the complete variable domain is GAGVSQSPRYKVTKRGQDVALRCDPISGHVSLYWYRQALGQGPEFLTYFNYEAQQDKSGLPNDRFSAERPEGSISTLTIQRTEQRDSAMYRCASSPGGGTEAFFGQGTRLTVV.

This sequence joins TRBV29-1 and TRBJ2-1; 7 bases fit TRBD2. CDR3 length equals 15 residues. CDR1 is SQVTM, CDR2 ANQGSEA, per germline. The V gene end was trimmed by 7 bases and the J gene end by 0 bases; junction bases not matched to a gene: 9. The CDR3 loop reads CSAGLGRSSYNEQFF. CDR3 DNA: TGCAGCGCCGGGCTCGGGAGGAGCTCCTACAATGAGCAGTTCTTC.

The rearrangement uses TRBV19 and TRBJ1-6, with a possible D match to TRBD1 (6 bases). Trimming stripped 8 bases from V and 10 bases from J, with 15 bases between. The CDR3 is made up of 13 amino acids. CDR1 and CDR2 from the germline V gene are LNHDA and SQIVND (reference sequence). CDR3 residues: CASSDRTVSPLHF. The CDR3 bases are TGTGCCAGTTCCGACAGGACGGTCTCACCCCTCCACTTT. The full variable domain, rest sourced from reference TRBV19 and TRBJ1-6, is DGGITQSPKYLFRKEGQNVTLSCEQNLNHDAMYWYRQDPGQGLRLIYYSQIVNDFQKGDIAEGYSVSREKKESFPLTVTSAQKNPTAFYLCASSDRTVSPLHFGNGTRLTVT.

J is TRBJ2-7 and V is TRBV19; TRBD1 agrees at 9 bases. V shed 6 bases, J shed 5 bases, and the junction held 5 bases outside the gene matches. Germline CDR1 is LNHDA and CDR2 is SQIVND (reference sequence). The CDR3 is 13 amino acids. CDR3: CASRVGQGDEQYF. CDR3 in DNA: TGTGCCAGTAGGGTGGGACAGGGAGACGAGCAGTACTTC.

The V gene is TRBV6-2 or TRBV6-3, the J gene TRBJ1-1, with 7 bases aligning to TRBD1. The ends lost 4 bases at V and 1 base at J; junction bases unmatched: 9. Per the germline V gene, CDR1 is MNHEY and CDR2 is SVGEGT. This CDR3 has 16 amino acids. CDR3 sequence (DNA): TGTGCCAGCAGTTGGAGGGGGCCTGGGGGGAACACTGAAGCTTTCTTT. Translation: CASSWRGPGGNTEAFF.

The gene calls are TRBV19 and TRBJ1-5; D is perhaps TRBD1 (5 bases). The CDR3 extends over 13 amino acids. Per germline, CDR1 LNHDA and CDR2 SQIVND (reference sequence). Trimming took off 4 bases at V and 6 bases at J, with 10 bases between the two ends. CDR3 DNA: TGTGCCAGTAGTACAAAAGGGGCTCAGCCCCAGCATTTT. Amino acids: CASSTKGAQPQHF.

This chain connects TRBV15 to TRBJ2-1; TRBD1 matches at 11 bases. With 5 bases clipped from V and 6 bases from J, the junction kept 3 bases outside the gene matches. This CDR3 spans 14 amino acids. The V gene's germline CDR1 is LNHNV and CDR2 YYDKDF (reference sequence). The CDR3 reads CATSFGTGGNEQFF. The CDR3, as DNA: TGTGCCACCAGCTTTGGGACAGGGGGCAATGAGCAGTTCTTC.

The chain combines TRBV5-5 with TRBJ2-7, with TRBD1 matching 7 bases. Germline assignment: CDR1 SGHKS and CDR2 YYEKEE (reference sequence). CDR3 size: 17 residues. V trimming: 0 bases; J trimming: 6 bases; junction bases outside the gene matches: 15. CDR3 residues: CASSLAPAGGLGGEQYF. As DNA, the CDR3 is TGTGCCAGCAGCTTGGCCCCGGCAGGGGGTCTTGGTGGCGAGCAGTACTTC.

The rearrangement links TRBV24-1 to TRBJ2-2; TRBD2 is a possible D gene (5 bases). V was pared by 3 bases and J by 4 bases, with 8 bases between. In germline, CDR1 is KGHDR, CDR2 SFDVKD. The CDR3 is 14 residues long. CDR3 residues: CATSDPGITGELFF. The CDR3 DNA follows: TGTGCCACCAGTGATCCCGGGATCACCGGGGAGCTGTTTTTT.

DNA for the CDR3: TGTGCCAGCAGTGCCCTTCTAGGGTCCGAGGGCGGTGAGACCCAGTACTTC. Amino acids: CASSALLGSEGGETQYF. The gene calls are TRBV6-1 and TRBJ2-5, with a possible D match to TRBD2 (5 bases). V was shortened by 4 bases and J by 5 bases, with 23 bases between the two germline ends. The CDR3 spans 17 residues. CDR1 is MNHNS and CDR2 is SASEGT in the germline V gene.

V usage is TRBV20-1 and J usage is TRBJ1-5, with D uncertain. V lost 3 bases, J lost 4 bases, and 19 bases lay in between. Germline V gives CDR1 DFQATT, CDR2 SNEGSKA (reference sequence). The CDR3 consists of 16 residues. The CDR3 DNA reads as TGCAGTGCTAGTAGGTTGGGTCGCCAGGTTAATCAGCCCCAGCATTTT. This translates into CSASRLGRQVNQPQHF.

The chain employs TRBV5-6 and TRBJ2-2; 8 nucleotides align to TRBD2. Per the germline V gene, CDR1 is SGHDT and CDR2 is YYEEEE. The CDR3 has 14 amino acids. Trimming at V came to 4 bases and at J to 7 bases, leaving 6 bases not matched to a gene. CDR3 sequence: CASSLRGGSGELFF. The CDR3 region has the DNA TGTGCCAGCAGCCTCCGGGGGGGAAGCGGGGAGCTGTTTTTT.

The CDR3 DNA sequence: TGTGCCAGCAGCGTAGAGATCGGGGATCGTGGCTACACCTTC. Translating gives CASSVEIGDRGYTF. The chain has TRBV9 and TRBJ1-2, with D uncertain. CDR3 length: 14 amino acids. Between the trimmed V and J ends, which lost 0 bases and 7 bases, there was a span of 13 bases. Germline V gene sequence: CDR1 SGDLS, CDR2 YYNGEE.

V is TRBV5-1 and J is TRBJ1-1, with TRBD1 matching 9 bases. This CDR3 contains 15 residues. Germline V gives CDR1 SGHRS, CDR2 YFSETQ. V trimming: 1 base; J trimming: 2 bases; junction bases outside the gene matches: 3. CDR3 loop: CASSLLGQGNTEAFF. The CDR3 DNA sequence: TGCGCCAGCAGCTTGCTGGGACAGGGAAACACTGAAGCTTTCTTT.

This clone was detected once. The chain combines TRBV11-2 with TRBJ2-6; the D gene is possibly TRBD1 (6 bases). CDR1 and CDR2 (germline): SGHAT, FQNNGV. The V and J ends lost 0 bases and 5 bases respectively, with 20 bases between them. The CDR3 is made up of 19 amino acids. The CDR3 region is CASSLDSDSTSLWANVLTF. The CDR3 bases are TGTGCCAGCAGCTTAGATTCGGACAGCACCTCGCTCTGGGCCAACGTCCTGACTTTC.

The chain links TRBV30 to TRBJ2-1; 8 bases align to TRBD1. J lost 7 bases, V lost 3 bases, and 8 bases had no gene match. The CDR3 loop spans 14 amino acids. The germline CDR1 and CDR2 sequences are GTSNPN and SVGIG (reference sequence). CDR3 protein: CAWRRQGAKNEQFF. The CDR3 coding sequence is TGTGCCTGGAGGCGGCAGGGGGCGAAAAATGAGCAGTTCTTC.

This chain connects TRBV4-3 to TRBJ2-1; 7 nucleotides line up with TRBD2. This CDR3 contains 15 residues. V lost 0 bases to trimming and J lost 6 bases; unmatched junction nucleotides: 5. Germline-derived CDR1 and CDR2 are LGHNA and YSLEER. For the CDR3, the DNA is TGCGCCAGCAGCCAAGAGTCCGGGGGGTTCAATGAGCAGTTCTTC. This codes for CASSQESGGFNEQFF.

V and J are TRBV5-8 and TRBJ1-5; D unclear. Trimming took off 1 base at V and 4 bases at J, with 6 bases between the two ends. Germline V gene data show CDR1 as SGHTS and CDR2 as YDEGEE. There are 13 residues in the CDR3. For the CDR3, the DNA is TGTGCCAGCAGCTTGACACCGAATCAGCCCCAGCATTTT. This encodes CASSLTPNQPQHF.

The chain carries TRBV5-1 and TRBJ1-6; maybe TRBD1 (5 bases). V was shortened by 0 bases and J by 8 bases, with 12 bases between the two germline ends. CDR3 length: 15 amino acids. Germline CDR1 is SGHRS and CDR2 is YFSETQ. CDR3 nucleotides: TGCGCCAGCAGCTTGGCAACAGGCCCGGATTCACCCCTCCACTTT. This encodes CASSLATGPDSPLHF.

The chain couples TRBV11-2 to TRBJ1-2; 9 nucleotides align to TRBD1. With 1 base clipped from V and 4 bases from J, the junction kept 4 bases outside the gene matches. Germline V gives CDR1 SGHAT, CDR2 FQNNGV. The CDR3 contains 15 residues. This CDR3 is CASSLVGTGSYGYTF. The CDR3 coding sequence is TGTGCCAGCAGCTTAGTCGGGACAGGGAGCTATGGCTACACCTTC.

The chain couples TRBV6-6 to TRBJ1-5; TRBD1 aligns across 9 bases. CDR1 is MNHNY and CDR2 is SVGAGI in the germline V gene (reference sequence). The J segment lost 7 bases and the V segment lost 4 bases, leaving 5 bases of the junction unmatched. This CDR3 is built from 14 residues. This CDR3 reads CASSLGQGRQPQHF. The CDR3 DNA follows: TGTGCCAGCAGTTTAGGACAGGGGAGGCAGCCCCAGCATTTT.

This clone occurred once. The chain links TRBV27 to TRBJ1-6, with D unresolved. This CDR3 is 15 amino acids long. The germline V gene has CDR1 MNHEY and CDR2 SMNVEV (reference sequence). Trimming left V 6 bases short and J 6 bases short, with 15 bases between. CDR3 region: CASRAFEGGNSPLHF. The CDR3 region has the DNA TGTGCCAGCAGGGCGTTCGAGGGCGGTAATTCACCCCTCCACTTT.